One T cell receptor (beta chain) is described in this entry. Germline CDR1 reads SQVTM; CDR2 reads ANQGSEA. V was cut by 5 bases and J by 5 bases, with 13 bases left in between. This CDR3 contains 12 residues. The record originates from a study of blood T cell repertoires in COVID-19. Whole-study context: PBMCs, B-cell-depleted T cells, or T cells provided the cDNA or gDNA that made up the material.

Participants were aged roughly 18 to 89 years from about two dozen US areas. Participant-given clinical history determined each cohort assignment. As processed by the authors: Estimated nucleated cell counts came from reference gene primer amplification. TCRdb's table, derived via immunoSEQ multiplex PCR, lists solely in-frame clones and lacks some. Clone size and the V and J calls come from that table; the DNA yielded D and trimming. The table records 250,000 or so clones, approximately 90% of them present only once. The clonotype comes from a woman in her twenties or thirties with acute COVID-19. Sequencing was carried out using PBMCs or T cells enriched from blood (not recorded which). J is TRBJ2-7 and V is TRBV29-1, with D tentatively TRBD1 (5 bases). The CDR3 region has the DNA TGCAGCGTTCAGACAGCTTACAACGAGCAGTACTTC. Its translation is CSVQTAYNEQYF.